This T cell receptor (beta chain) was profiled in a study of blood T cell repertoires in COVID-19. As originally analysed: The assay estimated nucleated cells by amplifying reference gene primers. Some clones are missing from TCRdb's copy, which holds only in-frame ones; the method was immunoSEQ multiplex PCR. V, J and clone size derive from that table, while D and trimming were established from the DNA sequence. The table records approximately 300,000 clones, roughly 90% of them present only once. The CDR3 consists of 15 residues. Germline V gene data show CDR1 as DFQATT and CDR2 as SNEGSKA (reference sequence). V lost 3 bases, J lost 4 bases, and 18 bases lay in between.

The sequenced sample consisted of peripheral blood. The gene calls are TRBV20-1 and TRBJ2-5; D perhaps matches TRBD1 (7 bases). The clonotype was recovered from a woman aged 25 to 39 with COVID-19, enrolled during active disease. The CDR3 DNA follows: TGCAGTGCTAGTTGGAGGGGGCTGTCTCGAGAGACCCAGTACTTC. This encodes CSASWRGLSRETQYF.